The 30 T cell receptor beta chains reported below all come from one sample, sequenced in a study of T cell repertoires in cytomegalovirus infection. TCRdb passed the reads through MiXCR, listing each CDR3 protein once. Seen here are some 130,000 distinct CDR3 sequences, approximately 24% observed once, and the top ten hold roughly 33%. The antigens for these receptors are not known. Sequenced material: PBMCs, sequenced either directly or after in vitro stimulation (not recorded which). These receptors were obtained from a human donor in good health (CMV status not recorded). Some clones in this sample may be carry-over from other donors' samples.

Only a few counts were recorded for this clonotype. The chain carries TRBV12-3 or TRBV12-4 and TRBJ2-2; 10 bases fit TRBD2. Trimming cost V 3 bases and J 5 bases; bases outside gene matches: 12. The CDR3 consists of 18 residues. CDR3 loop: CASSFGLAGVRKTGELFF. The CDR3 DNA reads TGTGCCAGCAGTTTCGGGCTAGCGGGAGTTCGAAAGACCGGGGAGCTGTTTTTT.

The genes are TRBV29-1 and TRBJ1-2, with a possible D match to TRBD1 (6 bases). This CDR3 contains 15 residues. Trimming left V 3 bases short and J 0 bases short, with 14 bases between. Germline CDR1 is SQVTM and CDR2 is ANQGSEA. The CDR3 sequence: CSVEERGKTNYGYTF. CDR3 DNA sequence: TGCAGCGTTGAGGAGAGGGGGAAAACTAACTATGGCTACACCTTC.

The sample holds a few counts of this clonotype. The chain joins TRBV7-9 to TRBJ2-3; D might be TRBD1 (5 bases). There are 16 residues in the CDR3. From germline, CDR1 is SEHNR and CDR2 FQNEAQ (reference sequence). V lost 1 base, J lost 3 bases, and 14 bases lay in between. CDR3 protein: CASSLGLQGTTDTQYF. The CDR3 region has the DNA TGTGCCAGCAGCTTAGGTCTCCAGGGTACAACAGATACGCAGTATTTT.

This clonotype has a count of ten or more. The chain uses TRBV19 and TRBJ2-1; TRBD2 might be the D (5 bases). Germline values: CDR1 LNHDA, CDR2 SQIVND (reference sequence). CDR3 length: 10 residues. V lost 9 bases, J lost 8 bases, and 8 bases lay in between. CDR3 DNA: TGTGCCAGCTCCGGGGATGAGCAGTTCTTC. Its translation is CASSGDEQFF.

The chain combines TRBV6-5 with TRBJ2-3; D unclear. Trimming took 6 bases from V and 8 from J, leaving 15 bases between them. The CDR3 has 13 amino acids. Germline V gives CDR1 MNHEY, CDR2 SVGAGI. CDR3 nucleotides: TGTGCCAGCAGAGAGAACCACGCTCGTACGCAGTATTTT. Translation gives CASRENHARTQYF.

Only a few counts were recorded for this clonotype. This rearrangement joins TRBV7-2 to TRBJ2-7; 8 nucleotides agree with TRBD1. Germline V gene sequence: CDR1 SGHTA, CDR2 FQGNSA. With V trimmed by 5 bases and J by 1 base, 7 bases remained unmatched. This CDR3 has 15 residues. In nucleotides, the CDR3 is TGTGCCAGCAGCCAAGACAGGGGCTATTCCTACGAGCAGTACGTC. Protein product: CASSQDRGYSYEQYV.

This clonotype was seen many times. The genes are TRBV7-8 and TRBJ2-3; 12 bases are shared with TRBD2. Germline values: CDR1 SGHVS, CDR2 FQNEAQ. V gave up 6 bases and J gave up 0 bases; unmatched junction bases: 10. The CDR3 totals 18 residues. CDR3 residues: CASRRLAGDRMSTDTQYF. The CDR3 nucleotides read TGTGCCAGCAGGAGACTAGCGGGAGATCGCATGAGCACAGATACGCAGTATTTT.

The chain joins TRBV6-2 or TRBV6-3 to TRBJ2-7, with 13 bases aligning to TRBD2. Germline V gives CDR1 MNHEY, CDR2 SVGEGT. J lost 6 bases, V lost 6 bases, and 11 bases had no gene match. The CDR3 covers 16 residues. CDR3 region: CASSGTSGTFVGEQYF. DNA of the CDR3: TGTGCCAGCAGCGGGACTAGCGGGACCTTCGTGGGCGAGCAGTACTTC.

This clonotype was observed at least ten times. The V gene is TRBV19, the J gene TRBJ2-7; a weak D match, TRBD2 (6 bases). V was pared by 3 bases and J by 2 bases, with 14 bases between. This CDR3 has 15 residues. Germline loops: CDR1 LNHDA, CDR2 SQIVND (reference sequence). CDR3 sequence: CASSIISGGTYEQYF. CDR3 in DNA: TGTGCCAGTAGTATTATTAGCGGAGGGACCTACGAGCAGTACTTC.

This clonotype came up a few times. V gene TRBV7-9 combines with J gene TRBJ1-5; 10 positions agree with TRBD1. Germline-derived CDR1 and CDR2 are SEHNR and FQNEAQ (reference sequence). After removal of 1 base from V and 0 bases from J, the junction contained 6 bases not matched to a gene. The CDR3 extends over 18 amino acids. CDR3 amino acids: CASSLGDRGWDSNQPQHF. The CDR3 DNA reads as TGTGCCAGCAGCTTAGGGGACAGGGGATGGGATAGCAATCAGCCCCAGCATTTT.

The gene calls are TRBV5-6 and TRBJ1-2, with a weak D call TRBD1 (5 bases). CDR1 SGHDT and CDR2 YYEEEE come from the germline V gene. The V end lost 5 bases, the J end lost 8 bases, and 16 bases lay between the germline ends. This CDR3 contains 13 residues. CDR3 amino acids: CASSSGTPRGYTF. CDR3 nucleotides: TGTGCCAGCAGTTCAGGGACCCCTCGCGGCTACACCTTC.

The chain recombines TRBV24-1 with TRBJ2-1; D assignment may be TRBD1 or TRBD2 (5 bases each). Germline V gene sequence: CDR1 KGHDR, CDR2 SFDVKD. The V and J ends lost 4 bases and 6 bases respectively, with 15 bases between them. The CDR3 consists of 15 residues. As DNA, the CDR3 is TGTGCCACCAGTGACCAGGACGGTGGGGGCAATGAGCAGTTCTTC. This encodes CATSDQDGGGNEQFF.

The chain joins TRBV6-5 to TRBJ1-1, with unresolved D. With 9 bases removed from V and 1 base from J, the gap between germline ends came to 6 bases. The CDR3 runs 11 residues. Germline V gives CDR1 MNHEY, CDR2 SVGAGI. CDR3 protein: CASGENTEAFF. The CDR3 DNA sequence: TGTGCCAGTGGGGAGAACACTGAAGCTTTCTTT.

The CDR3 region has the DNA TGTGCCAGCAGCTTAATGGGTCAGCAAGAGACCCAGTACTTC. Its protein is CASSLMGQQETQYF. The chain links TRBV7-3 to TRBJ2-5, with no clear D. The CDR3 extends over 14 amino acids. CDR1 and CDR2 (germline): SGHTA, FQGTGA. Trimming left V 1 base short and J 2 bases short, with 8 bases between.

At least ten counts were recorded for this clonotype. The chain carries TRBV7-2 and TRBJ2-3; the D gene is possibly TRBD2 (6 bases). Trimming shortened V by 0 bases and J by 5 bases, and 18 bases separated the two germline ends. Germline V lookup: CDR1 SGHTA, CDR2 FQGNSA. The CDR3 totals 17 residues. DNA of the CDR3: TGTGCCAGCAGCTTAGCGAGCGGGTCCCAGTATGGAGATACGCAGTATTTT. Residues: CASSLASGSQYGDTQYF.

This sequence joins TRBV12-3 or TRBV12-4 and TRBJ1-6; D not certain. The CDR3 has 14 residues. Trimming cost V 5 bases and J 0 bases, with 5 bases left between them. The CDR3 loop reads CASSAGSYNSPLHF. DNA of the CDR3: TGTGCCAGCAGTGCAGGCTCCTATAATTCACCCCTCCACTTT.

Many counts were recorded for this clonotype. This chain's CDR3 is CASSPRVSNQPQHF. The DNA of the CDR3 is TGTGCCAGCAGCCCGCGGGTTAGCAATCAGCCCCAGCATTTT. The gene calls are TRBV7-2 and TRBJ1-5; the D is unclear. CDR3 size: 14 residues. Trimming took off 5 bases at V and 0 bases at J, with 8 bases between the two ends. CDR1 and CDR2 (germline): SGHTA, FQGNSA.

The rearrangement uses TRBV7-9 and TRBJ2-2; perhaps TRBD1 as D (6 bases). CDR1 is SEHNR and CDR2 is FQNEAQ in the germline V gene (reference sequence). The germline V and J ends were trimmed by 4 bases and 1 base, with 7 bases remaining between them. This CDR3 spans 14 amino acids. The CDR3 protein is CASSWGQNTGELFF. As DNA, the CDR3 is TGTGCCAGCAGCTGGGGGCAGAACACCGGGGAGCTGTTTTTT.

This clonotype was seen ten or more times. CDR3 sequence (DNA): TGTGCCAGCAGTTACTCGGGACACCCCTCTGGGGCCAACGTCCTGACTTTC. This codes for CASSYSGHPSGANVLTF. The rearrangement links TRBV6-6 to TRBJ2-6, with a weak D call TRBD1 (6 bases). This CDR3 is 17 amino acids long. Trimming shortened V by 0 bases and J by 0 bases, and 9 bases separated the two germline ends. The germline V gene has CDR1 MNHNY and CDR2 SVGAGI (reference sequence).

The chain has TRBV7-2 and TRBJ1-5; tentatively, D is TRBD1 (6 bases). The CDR3 is made up of 16 amino acids. Trimming cost V 5 bases and J 3 bases, with 17 bases left between them. The germline V gene has CDR1 SGHTA and CDR2 FQGNSA. CDR3 coding DNA: TGTGCCAGCAGCCCATCCTCCACGGGGGCCAATCAGCCCCAGCATTTT. Its translation: CASSPSSTGANQPQHF.

This sequence joins TRBV18 and TRBJ2-5; D might be TRBD1 or TRBD2, each matching 5 bases. This CDR3 is 17 amino acids long. Germline V gene lookup returns CDR1 KGHSH and CDR2 LQKENI. V lost 4 bases, J lost 2 bases, and 20 bases lay in between. CDR3 bases: TGTGCCAGCTCACTCGGGACCCCATACGGACAACAAGAGACCCAGTACTTC. Protein: CASSLGTPYGQQETQYF.

This clonotype was detected ten times or more. The chain recombines TRBV7-2 with TRBJ2-7; TRBD2 matches at 14 bases. J gave up 7 bases and V 4 bases, and 9 bases lay outside the gene matches. The CDR3 is 16 amino acids. Germline CDR1 and CDR2: SGHTA and FQGNSA. CDR3 coding DNA: TGTGCCAGCAGCTCGGGACTAGCGGGAGCTCTTGGGGAGCAGTACGTC. Encoded protein: CASSSGLAGALGEQYV.

The chain combines TRBV7-2 with TRBJ2-1; D perhaps matches TRBD2 (6 bases). The CDR3 length is 14 residues. Germline V CDR1 and CDR2: SGHTA, FQGNSA. V dropped 5 bases and J dropped 5 bases, with 13 bases sitting between them. The CDR3 bases are TGTGCCAGCAGCGGGGTAAGGACTAACAATGAGCAGTTCTTC. Amino acids: CASSGVRTNNEQFF.

This clonotype was seen many times. The chain combines TRBV10-3 with TRBJ1-1; no firm D call. Germline CDR1 is ENHRY and CDR2 is SYGVKD. CDR3 size: 14 residues. Between the trimmed V and J ends, which lost 7 bases and 5 bases, there was a span of 17 bases. CDR3 in amino acids: CAITEGGGGTEAFF. The CDR3 region has the DNA TGTGCCATCACCGAAGGTGGAGGTGGTACTGAAGCTTTCTTT.

The chain couples TRBV6-2 or TRBV6-3 to TRBJ2-5, with 8 bases fitting TRBD1. Trimming took 6 bases from V and 5 from J; bases not matched to a gene: 11. The germline V gene has CDR1 MNHEY and CDR2 SVGEGT. The CDR3 is made up of 15 amino acids. Here the CDR3 DNA reads TGTGCCAGCAGGAAGACAGGGGACCTTCGGGAGACCCAGTACTTC. This translates into CASRKTGDLRETQYF.

This clonotype was detected many times. The chain employs TRBV27 and TRBJ1-6, with unresolved D. Trimming shortened V by 5 bases and J by 7 bases, and 15 bases separated the two germline ends. Germline V gene sequence: CDR1 MNHEY, CDR2 SMNVEV (reference sequence). This CDR3 contains 15 residues. The CDR3 bases are TGTGCCAGCAGTCCCTCCGGTGGGGAGAATTCACCCCTCCACTTT. Its protein is CASSPSGGENSPLHF.

This clonotype appeared many times. The J gene is TRBJ2-5, the V gene TRBV7-8; TRBD2 agrees at 13 bases. Per the germline V gene, CDR1 is SGHVS and CDR2 is FQNEAQ. The J segment lost 7 bases and the V segment lost 2 bases, leaving 10 bases of the junction unmatched. The CDR3 covers 17 residues. The CDR3 here is CASSLRTSGRYKMTQYF. CDR3 coding DNA: TGTGCCAGCAGCTTACGGACTAGCGGGAGATACAAGATGACCCAGTACTTC.

CDR3 protein: CASRFDSHYEQYV. DNA for the CDR3: TGTGCCAGCAGATTCGACTCCCACTACGAGCAGTACGTC. The chain combines TRBV6-2 or TRBV6-3 with TRBJ2-7; D remains unclear. The V end lost 6 bases, the J end lost 3 bases, and 12 bases lay between the germline ends. The CDR3 runs 13 residues. In germline, CDR1 is MNHEY, CDR2 SVGEGT.

V usage is TRBV28 and J usage is TRBJ2-7; the match to TRBD2 covers 12 bases. V lost 4 bases and J lost 6; bases outside the gene matches: 7. The CDR3 is 15 amino acids. Per the germline V gene, CDR1 is MDHEN and CDR2 is SYDVKM. This CDR3 is CASSSHRLAGAEQYV. DNA for the CDR3: TGTGCCAGCAGTTCCCATCGACTAGCGGGAGCCGAGCAGTACGTC.

About this clonotype: Since a much larger clone is just one base distant, this may be a read error. The chain joins TRBV7-6 to TRBJ2-1, with 14 bases identical to TRBD2. V was clipped by 4 bases and J by 6 bases; unmatched bases: 8. Looked up from germline, CDR1 is SGHVS and CDR2 is FNYEAQ. The CDR3 extends over 17 amino acids. The CDR3 region has the DNA TGTGCCAGCAGCTCTTTTCCCGGGACTAGCGGGAGCAATGAGCAGTTCTTC. Translating gives CASSSFPGTSGSNEQFF.